This T cell receptor (beta chain) was recovered during a study of long-term antiretroviral therapy in people with HIV. Survey-level immunoSEQ v3.0 assays were run. TCRdb's table, derived via immunoSEQ multiplex PCR, lists solely in-frame clones and lacks some. The sample lists several thousand clones, 65% to 85% occurring once. This CDR3 is 14 amino acids long. With V trimmed by 3 bases and J by 3 bases, 5 bases remained unmatched. Germline-derived CDR1 and CDR2 are LNHDA and SQIVND (reference sequence). The sequence came from a man between 40 and 49 years old with HIV. This specimen was unsorted PBMCs, taken 1.1 years after starting antiretroviral therapy. This chain links TRBV19 with TRBJ2-7; TRBD1 aligns across 7 bases. The CDR3 sequence: CASSMSAGGYEQYF. The CDR3 nucleotides read TGTGCCAGTAGTATGTCCGCAGGGGGCTACGAGCAGTACTTC.